Here is one TCR beta chain with its context. The sample comes from a study of blood T cell repertoires in COVID-19. Across the study: The origin of the acute and convalescent COVID-19 samples was the United States, Italy and Spain. Sources were T cells, B-cell-depleted T cells, or PBMCs; the material itself was cDNA or gDNA.

Methods used by the authors: Amplifying reference gene primers gave estimates of nucleated cell counts. Clones were read by immunoSEQ multiplex PCR, and TCRdb kept only the in-frame ones, dropping some. The D gene and trimming were derived from the DNA, and the V and J assignments and clone size from that table. Seen here are some 150,000 clones, around 83% observed once, and the top ten hold roughly 5.5%. The germline V gene encodes CDR1 SGHNT and CDR2 YYREEE (reference sequence). This CDR3 region has 16 residues. With V trimmed by 0 bases and J by 1 base, 1 base remained unmatched. J is TRBJ2-6 and V is TRBV5-4; TRBD2 aligns across 7 bases. This clonotype originated in a woman aged 45-59 years who had been exposed to COVID-19. The specimen sequenced was PBMCs or T cells enriched from blood (not recorded which). CDR3 sequence: CASSLVGGSGANVLTF. DNA for the CDR3: TGTGCCAGCAGCTTGGTCGGGGGGTCTGGGGCCAACGTCCTGACTTTC.